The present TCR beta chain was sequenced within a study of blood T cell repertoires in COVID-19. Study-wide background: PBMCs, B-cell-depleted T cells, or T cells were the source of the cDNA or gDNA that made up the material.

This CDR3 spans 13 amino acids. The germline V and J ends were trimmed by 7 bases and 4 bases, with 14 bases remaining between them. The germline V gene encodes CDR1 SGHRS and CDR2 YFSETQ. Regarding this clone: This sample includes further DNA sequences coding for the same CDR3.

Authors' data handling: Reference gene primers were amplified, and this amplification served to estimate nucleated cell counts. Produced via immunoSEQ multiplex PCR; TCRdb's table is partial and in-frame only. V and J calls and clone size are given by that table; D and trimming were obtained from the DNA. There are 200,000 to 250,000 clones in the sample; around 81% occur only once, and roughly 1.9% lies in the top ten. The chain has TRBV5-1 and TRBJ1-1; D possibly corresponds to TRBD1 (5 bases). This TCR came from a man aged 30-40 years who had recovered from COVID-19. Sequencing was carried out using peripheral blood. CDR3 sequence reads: CASSGQGGTEAFF. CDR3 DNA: TGCGCCAGCTCCGGGCAGGGTGGCACTGAAGCTTTCTTT.